Listed below are T cell receptor beta chains from one sample, sequenced in a study of OX40 agonist ivuxolimab in advanced cancers. Profiling relied on immunoSEQ multiplex PCR, and the TCRdb table lists in-frame clones only, not all of them. The data contain more than 70,000 clones, roughly 91% of them singletons. The sequencing here drew on CD4+ or CD8+ T cells sorted from blood, taken in a trial of the OX40 agonist ivuxolimab. The receptors shown here come from an adult with an advanced solid tumor such as melanoma, head and neck, liver or kidney cancer. Both conserved end residues are part of each CDR3. The D gene is left open where the match is weak. Where a row states a size, it is once, few, many or the class of an expanded clone; other rows omit it.

TRBJ2-1	few	TRBV4-1	TRBD2	TGCGCCAGCAGCCAAGATGGGCTAGCGGGAGGGGGATCCTACAATGAGCAGTTCTTC	CASSQDGLAGGGSYNEQFF
TRBJ1-1	.	TRBV28	TRBD1	TGTGCCAGCAGTTTAACCGGGACAGATGAAGCTTTCTTT	CASSLTGTDEAFF
TRBJ2-2	.	TRBV27	.	TGTGCCAGCAGTCCCCCAATTACCGGGGAGCTGTTTTTT	CASSPPITGELFF
TRBJ2-2	.	TRBV5-1	.	TGCGCCAGCAGCTTGGCCGGTTCGCGGAGCCAAAACGGGGAGCTGTTTTTT	CASSLAGSRSQNGELFF
TRBJ2-3	.	TRBV7-2	.	TGTGCCAGCAGCCTCGGATTAGTCTCAGATACGCAGTATTTT	CASSLGLVSDTQYF
TRBJ2-1	.	TRBV5-1	TRBD1	TGCGCCAGCAGCTCCTCCGGGACAGGAAACAATGAGCAGTTCTTC	CASSSSGTGNNEQFF
TRBJ2-5	.	TRBV21-1	.	TGTGCCAGCAGCCCCCCATTGCCTCCGGGACAGGGGTGGAGGGGTCAAGAGACCCAGTACTTC	CASSPPLPPGQGWRGQETQYF
TRBJ2-5	.	TRBV18	TRBD1	TGTGCCAGCTCACCACCGGGACAGAAAGAGACCCAGTACTTC	CASSPPGQKETQYF
TRBJ1-6	.	TRBV4-3	.	TGCGCCAGCAGCCAAGATCTTGGTAATTCACCCCTCCACTTT	CASSQDLGNSPLHF
TRBJ2-5	.	TRBV29-1	.	TGCAGCGTTGGGGGCTTGGGTCAAGAGACCCAGTACTTC	CSVGGLGQETQYF
TRBJ2-7	.	TRBV6-1	.	TGTGCCAGCAGCCGACAGAACTACGAGCAGTACTTC	CASSRQNYEQYF
TRBJ2-5	.	TRBV6-5	TRBD2	TGTGCCAGCAGTTCCTTGGGACTAGCCCAAGAGACCCAGTACTTC	CASSSLGLAQETQYF
TRBJ1-3	.	TRBV28	.	TGTGCCAGCAGGATCCGAGGGTCAGGGTCTGGAAACACCATATATTTT	CASRIRGSGSGNTIYF
TRBJ1-2	few	TRBV6-1	.	TGTGCCAGCAGTGAAGGCAGGGCCTATGGCTACACCTTC	CASSEGRAYGYTF
TRBJ2-7	.	TRBV11-2	.	TGTGCCAGCAGCTTAGACGTAGCGGCATACGAGCAGTACTTC	CASSLDVAAYEQYF
TRBJ1-1	.	TRBV30	.	TGTGCCTGGAGTGTCTCCGGGATGAACACTGAAGCTTTCTTT	CAWSVSGMNTEAFF
TRBJ1-2	.	TRBV5-1	.	TGCGCCAGCAGCTCCAGGGGAGTCGACTATGGCTACACCTTC	CASSSRGVDYGYTF
TRBJ2-7	.	TRBV5-4	TRBD1	TGTGCCAGCAGCGCGGGACAGGGGCCGCCTTACGAGCAGTACTTC	CASSAGQGPPYEQYF
TRBJ2-3	.	TRBV7-3	.	TGTGCCAGCAGCTCGGGACTTTTAGATACGCAGTATTTT	CASSSGLLDTQYF
TRBJ2-7	.	TRBV1	.	TGCACCAGCAGCCAAGATGGACTAGCGGGAGGGTCTGGGTCCTACGAGCAGTACTTC	CTSSQDGLAGGSGSYEQYF
TRBJ2-5	.	TRBV11-2	.	TGTGCCAGCAGCCCGCTAAGTGTCCTCCAAGAGACCCAGTACTTC	CASSPLSVLQETQYF
TRBJ2-1	.	TRBV4-3	TRBD2	TGCGCCAGCAGCCAAGGGACTAGCGGGAGGGCGGGGAATGAGCAGTTCTTC	CASSQGTSGRAGNEQFF
TRBJ1-2	.	TRBV4-3	.	TGCGCCAGCAGCCAAGAGGCGGGGGCGATCTATGGCTACACCTTC	CASSQEAGAIYGYTF
TRBJ2-3	.	TRBV19	.	TGTGCCAGTTCCTCCGGGCGGCTACGGGGAGGCTTCACAGATACGCAGTATTTT	CASSSGRLRGGFTDTQYF
TRBJ2-7	.	TRBV7-8	.	TGTGCCAGCAGCTTCAACGGACGAATCGTGTACTTC	CASSFNGRIVYF
TRBJ2-7	.	TRBV2	TRBD2	TGTGCCAGCAGTGAATTTCGGCCCCTAGCGGGACACTACGAGCAGTACTTC	CASSEFRPLAGHYEQYF
TRBJ2-7	.	TRBV15	TRBD1	TGTGCCACCAGCAGAGAGACAGGGCGGGAGCAGTACTTC	CATSRETGREQYF
TRBJ2-7	.	TRBV5-1	.	TGCGCCAGCAGCTTGGGGGGCGGGGATGACTACGAGCAGTACTTC	CASSLGGGDDYEQYF
TRBJ2-7	.	TRBV28	.	TGTGCCAGCATTGGGGGACGGAGCTCCTACGAGCAGTACTTC	CASIGGRSSYEQYF
TRBJ2-7	few	TRBV4-3	.	TGCGCCAGCAGCCCGAACCTAGGGCTGAGTCCCTACGAGCAGTACTTC	CASSPNLGLSPYEQYF
TRBJ2-1	.	TRBV27	.	TGTGCCAGCAGTAAACAGACAGGACGTGATGAGCAGTTCTTC	CASSKQTGRDEQFF
TRBJ1-5	.	TRBV5-6	TRBD1	TGTGCCAGCACCAGGGGACAGCACAATCAGCCCCAGCATTTT	CASTRGQHNQPQHF
TRBJ2-5	.	TRBV7-7	.	TGTGCCAGCAGCTTAATGGGGCACCAAGAGACCCAGTACTTC	CASSLMGHQETQYF
TRBJ1-5	.	TRBV9	.	TGTGCCAGCAGCGTAGACGGAAGCAATCAGCCCCAGCATTTT	CASSVDGSNQPQHF
TRBJ2-6	.	TRBV7-9	.	TGTGCCAGCAGCTTCGGGGTTGGGGTGGTTCGCTCTGGGGCCAACGTCCTGACTTTC	CASSFGVGVVRSGANVLTF
TRBJ2-7	.	TRBV4-1	.	TGCGCCAGCAGCCAGAGGTCCACTAGGGACGAGCAGTACTTC	CASSQRSTRDEQYF
TRBJ2-1	.	TRBV5-1	TRBD2	TGCGCCAGCAGCTTGTGGAGCGGGAGGGGTGAGCAGTTCTTC	CASSLWSGRGEQFF
TRBJ1-2	once	TRBV19	TRBD1	TGTGCCAGTAGTACTACCGGGACAGGGGCTGGCTACACCTTC	CASSTTGTGAGYTF
TRBJ2-1	.	TRBV25-1	TRBD1	TGTGCCAGCAGTGGTGACAGGGGTGTTGGTGAGCAGTTCTTC	CASSGDRGVGEQFF
TRBJ2-1	.	TRBV7-3	.	TGTGCCAGCAGCTTATCGGCAGGTTCTTACAATGAGCAGTTCTTC	CASSLSAGSYNEQFF
TRBJ2-1	.	TRBV5-1	.	TGCGCCAGCAGCTTGGATGGTAGGTCCTACAATGAGCAGTTCTTC	CASSLDGRSYNEQFF
TRBJ2-2	.	TRBV19	TRBD2	TGTGCCAGTAGTATCGGACTAGCGGGAGGCCGGAACACCGGGGAGCTGTTTTTT	CASSIGLAGGRNTGELFF
TRBJ1-1	.	TRBV19	.	TGTGCCAGTAGTATCAGTGGGACACAGCTTTACGACACTGAAGCTTTCTTT	CASSISGTQLYDTEAFF
TRBJ1-1	.	TRBV7-8	.	TGTGCCAGCAGCTTAGCGGGGGTAGATAGAGCTTTCTTT	CASSLAGVDRAFF
TRBJ2-7	.	TRBV2	TRBD2	TGTGCCAGCAAGTCGACTAGCGGGGGGGATTACGAGCAGTACTTC	CASKSTSGGDYEQYF
TRBJ1-2	.	TRBV2	.	TGTGCCAGCAGTGTAACCGGGGGAGGGGATGGCTACACCTTC	CASSVTGGGDGYTF
TRBJ2-5	.	TRBV5-6	.	TGTGCCAGCAGCCACCTCCGGGACAGCTTGGGGGGGACCCAGTACTTC	CASSHLRDSLGGTQYF
TRBJ1-1	.	TRBV7-2	.	TGTGCCAGCAGAGAGGACATGAACACTGAAGCTTTCTTT	CASREDMNTEAFF
TRBJ2-7	once	TRBV6-5	.	TGTGCCAGCAGTTACTCAGGAGGTTTCGAGCAGTACTTC	CASSYSGGFEQYF